This TCR beta chain is from a study of lymphopenia after photon versus proton radiotherapy. With respect to this clone: The antigen is unknown.

Overall study results and limits: Authors raise, but do not show, better survival with proton therapy. Oligoclonal CD8+ Temra expansion after nadir drove photon patients' diversity drop.

The table came from immunoSEQ multiplex PCR; TCRdb's copy has only in-frame clones and leaves some out. The sample lists tens of thousands of clones, roughly 87% occurring once. V shed 1 base and J 1 base; nucleotides not matched to a gene: 0. The germline CDR1 and CDR2 sequences are LGHNA and YNFKEQ. The CDR3 is 16 amino acids. J is TRBJ2-1 and V is TRBV4-2; 11 nucleotides match TRBD2. The sequencing used peripheral blood, collected from a patient treated with photon-based radiotherapy. The clonotype originates from a woman in her fifties or sixties with pancreatic cancer. As DNA, the CDR3 is TGTGCCAGCAGCCAAGGACTAGCGGGATCCTACAATGAGCAGTTCTTC. It yields the protein CASSQGLAGSYNEQFF.